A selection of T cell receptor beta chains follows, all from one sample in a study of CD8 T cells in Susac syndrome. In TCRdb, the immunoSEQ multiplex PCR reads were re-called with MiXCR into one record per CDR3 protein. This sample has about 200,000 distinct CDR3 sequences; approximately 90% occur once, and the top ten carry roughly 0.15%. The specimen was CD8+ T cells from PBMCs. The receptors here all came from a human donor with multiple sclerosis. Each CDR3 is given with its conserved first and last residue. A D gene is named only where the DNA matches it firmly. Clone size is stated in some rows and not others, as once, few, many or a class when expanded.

CSVEGPGGGNTGELFF,TGCAGCGTTGAAGGCCCAGGCGGGGGCAACACCGGGGAGCTGTTTTTT,TRBV29-1,.,.,TRBJ2-2
CASSQDPDGGWNTDTQYF,TGTGCCAGCAGCCAAGATCCGGACGGGGGATGGAACACAGATACGCAGTATTTT,TRBV4-2,.,.,TRBJ2-3
CASSNLRGGTNTGELFF,TGCGCCAGCAGCAACCTCAGGGGTGGCACGAACACCGGGGAGCTGTTTTTT,TRBV4-1,.,.,TRBJ2-2
CASSPGTGGRSYNEQFF,TGTGCCAGCAGCCCAGGGACAGGGGGTAGGTCCTACAATGAGCAGTTCTTC,TRBV7-2,TRBD1,.,TRBJ2-1
CASSQDSWDSTWGYTF,TGCGCCAGCAGCCAAGATTCCTGGGACAGCACGTGGGGCTACACCTTC,TRBV4-3,TRBD1,.,TRBJ1-2
CASSLFFGPTGLPFGYTF,TGTGCCAGCAGCTTGTTTTTCGGACCGACAGGACTCCCATTTGGCTACACCTTC,TRBV5-6,.,.,TRBJ1-2
CSVNPPDEGDKEQFF,TGCAGCGTTAATCCTCCAGACGAGGGGGATAAAGAGCAGTTCTTC,TRBV29-1,.,.,TRBJ2-1
CASSYARTDPKEKLFF,TGTGCCAGCAGTTACGCTCGGACAGACCCAAAAGAAAAACTGTTTTTT,TRBV7-9,.,.,TRBJ1-4
CSALGEGYEQYF,TGCAGTGCCTTAGGGGAGGGCTACGAGCAGTACTTC,TRBV20-1,TRBD2,.,TRBJ2-7
CASSGLAGGHTAYEQYF,TGTGCCAGCAGCGGACTAGCGGGAGGCCACACGGCCTACGAGCAGTACTTC,TRBV11-2,TRBD2,.,TRBJ2-7
CASSVGTSGGEQYF,TGTGCCAGCAGCGTCGGGACTAGCGGGGGAGAGCAGTACTTC,TRBV7-6,TRBD2,.,TRBJ2-7
CASSDDTTVEQPQHF,TGTGCCAGCAGCGATGATACTACTGTAGAGCAGCCCCAGCATTTT,TRBV12-3/TRBV12-4,.,.,TRBJ1-5
CASSLPQMGAWGTQYF,TGTGCCAGCAGTTTGCCCCAAATGGGTGCATGGGGTACGCAGTATTTT,TRBV12-3/TRBV12-4,.,.,TRBJ2-3
CASSSPGDREAFF,TGTGCCAGCAGCTCACCAGGGGACCGTGAAGCTTTCTTT,TRBV7-9,.,.,TRBJ1-1
CASSPGGTSSGELFF,TGTGCCAGCAGCCCTGGGGGCACTAGCTCCGGGGAGCTGTTTTTT,TRBV9,.,.,TRBJ2-2
CASSPGLPSTDTQYF,TGTGCCAGCAGCCCGGGCCTTCCTAGCACAGATACGCAGTATTTT,TRBV5-6,.,.,TRBJ2-3
CASSLQGDSPLHF,TGTGCCAGCAGCTTACAGGGAGATTCACCCCTCCACTTT,TRBV13,.,.,TRBJ1-6
CASSSTNYEQYF,TGTGCCAGCAGCTCTACTAACTACGAGCAGTACTTC,TRBV11-1,.,.,TRBJ2-7
CASSLVRGRGLQETQYF,TGTGCCAGCAGCTTAGTAAGGGGACGGGGACTTCAAGAGACCCAGTACTTC,TRBV7-8,.,.,TRBJ2-5
CASMAVWGSSMNTEAFF,TGTGCCAGTATGGCGGTATGGGGGAGCTCTATGAACACTGAAGCTTTCTTT,TRBV19,.,.,TRBJ1-1
CASSEWDSLYGYTF,TGTGCCAGCAGTGAATGGGACAGTCTCTATGGCTACACCTTC,TRBV25-1,TRBD1,once,TRBJ1-2
CASSQSIGLRETQYF,TGCGCCAGCAGTCAATCTATTGGCCTTCGAGAGACCCAGTACTTC,TRBV23-1,.,.,TRBJ2-5
CASGSAEWAKETQYF,TGTGCCAGCGGCTCGGCTGAGTGGGCCAAAGAGACCCAGTACTTC,TRBV7-9,.,.,TRBJ2-5
CATSRDRTGGPTDTQYF,TGTGCCACCAGCAGAGATCGTACAGGGGGACCCACAGATACGCAGTATTTT,TRBV15,TRBD1,.,TRBJ2-3
CASSLEISRLLDGYTF,TGTGCCAGCAGCTTAGAAATATCGAGGCTCTTGGACGGCTACACCTTC,TRBV7-2,.,.,TRBJ1-2
CASRRDGRSYEQYF,TGTGCCAGCAGGAGGGACGGCCGCTCCTACGAGCAGTACTTC,TRBV7-9,.,.,TRBJ2-7
CASSIGGQGLYEQYF,TGTGCCAGTAGTATTGGGGGACAGGGGCTCTACGAGCAGTACTTC,TRBV19,TRBD1,few,TRBJ2-7
CSSREGMNTEAFF,TGCAGCTCGCGGGAGGGGATGAACACTGAAGCTTTCTTT,TRBV29-1,.,.,TRBJ1-1
CASSEGFGDNEQFF,TGTGCCAGCAGTGAAGGATTCGGTGACAATGAGCAGTTCTTC,TRBV2,.,.,TRBJ2-1
CSAHPGTQQGYTF,TGCAGTGCTCATCCCGGGACCCAACAGGGCTACACCTTC,TRBV20-1,.,.,TRBJ1-2
CASKDGNEQFF,TGTGCCAGCAAGGACGGAAATGAGCAGTTCTTC,TRBV12-3/TRBV12-4,.,.,TRBJ2-1